The subject of this entry is one T cell receptor beta chain. Its antigen is unknown. Base qualities are not recorded, but no much larger clone differs from it by a single base. Trimming removed 7 bases from V and 0 bases from J, leaving 7 bases between the germline ends. CDR1 and CDR2, looked up from the germline V gene, are SNHLY and FYNNEI. The CDR3 has 13 amino acids, counting the end cysteine and phenylalanine. This entry keeps only the CDR3 DNA: 39 bases, framed from base 1. TCRbeta CDR3 regions were amplified from genomic DNA by means of the immunoSEQ Assay, a bias-controlled multiplex PCR. Per the original workflow: The number of nucleated cells in each sample was estimated by amplification of reference gene primers within the assay. To quantify the absolute abundance of each unique TCRbeta CDR3 rearrangement, sequence reads were collapsed and filtered. For each sample, productive Simpson clonality was calculated as the square root of Simpson's diversity index over productive rearrangements. TCRdb retrieved this table from immuneACCESS and kept in-frame rearrangements only. Not all clones are present; in checked studies, unresolved V genes account for under half, and no reason is known for the remainder. For V, J and clone size, that table is used; D and trimming come from the DNA. The sample includes 200,000 or so clones, with roughly nine tenths observed a single time. Of the sample, just over 2.5% falls within the top ten clones.

This sample is drawn from a study of blood T cell repertoires in COVID-19 (dated by TCRdb to the early 2020s). General notes on the study: Samples covering the acute and convalescent phases of COVID-19 were provided by collaborators in the United States, Italy and Spain. The material from the prospective study consisted of cDNA or gDNA derived from T cells, B-cell-depleted T cells, or PBMCs. Subjects who had been exposed to COVID-19, were actively infected with it, or had recovered from it provided the deeply sampled blood TCRbeta repertoires that made up the dataset. The repertoires were released in a freely available public database meant as a resource for research on the immune response to SARS-CoV-2. Samples were obtained from the ongoing ImmuneRACE study (first 160 participants) and from over a thousand subjects provided by 6 global collaborators. The sample metadata nearly always contained a de-identified subject ID, COVID-19 status, age in years and sex. Where available, HLA class I and class II types were obtained from metadata supplied by the sample provider rather than from assay-based typing.

What the authors observed across the whole study: The quantity of clinical and demographic metadata differed by source and by participant and was supplied without curation.

Participants in the prospective study were aged roughly 18 to 89 years, lived in 20 to 25 United States geographic areas, and enrolled through a virtual design. Cohort assignment in the prospective study relied on participant-reported clinical history from a screening survey and a study questionnaire. For ImmuneRACE Cohort 3, a participant was defined as recovered based on two consecutive negative NP/OP PCR tests, clearance by a healthcare professional, or resolution of symptoms. Each participant in the prospective study had whole blood, serum and a nasopharyngeal or oropharyngeal swab collected by mobile phlebotomists. Prospective study participants could optionally give additional blood draws and questionnaires over an approximately two-month period. Before DNA extraction, blood samples from the prospective study were shipped at room temperature or frozen.

Recombination joined TRBV2 with TRBJ2-1; a tentative D match to TRBD2 spans 5 bases. The source of this sequence is a woman younger than 45 who had recovered from COVID-19. Specimen: PBMCs or T cells enriched from blood (not recorded which). The CDR3 in this case is CASTGSSYNEQFF. The DNA reads TGTGCCAGCACGGGGAGCTCCTACAATGAGCAGTTCTTC. Where the CDR3 stops, the reference TRBV2 and TRBJ2-1 genes take over; the full variable domain is EPEVTQTPSHQVTQMGQEVILRCVPISNHLYFYWYRQILGQKVEFLVSFYNNEISEKSEIFDDQFSVERPDGSNFTLKIRSTKLEDSAMYFCASTGSSYNEQFFGPGTRLTVL.